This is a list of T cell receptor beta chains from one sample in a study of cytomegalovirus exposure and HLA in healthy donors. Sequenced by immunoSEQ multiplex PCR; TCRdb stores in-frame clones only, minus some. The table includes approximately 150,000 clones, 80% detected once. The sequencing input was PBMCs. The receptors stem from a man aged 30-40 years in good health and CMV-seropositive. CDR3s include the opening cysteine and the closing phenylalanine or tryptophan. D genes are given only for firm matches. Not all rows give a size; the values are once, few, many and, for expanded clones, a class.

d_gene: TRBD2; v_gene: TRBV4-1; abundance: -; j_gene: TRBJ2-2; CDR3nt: TGCGCCAGCAGCCAAGATCTAGCGGGAGCCCACGGGGAGCTGTTTTTT; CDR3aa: CASSQDLAGAHGELFF
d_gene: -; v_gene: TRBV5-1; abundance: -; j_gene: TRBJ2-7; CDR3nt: TGCGCCAGCAGCTTGGGGAGGATCACCTACGAGCAGTACTTC; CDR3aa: CASSLGRITYEQYF
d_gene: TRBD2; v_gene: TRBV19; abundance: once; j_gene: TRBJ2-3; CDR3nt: TGTGCCAGTAGTATCTTTGGGCGGGAGGGGAGAAGCACAGATACGCAGTATTTT; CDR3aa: CASSIFGREGRSTDTQYF
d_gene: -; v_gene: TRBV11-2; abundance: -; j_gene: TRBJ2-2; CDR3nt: TGTGCCAGCAGCTTAGGGCGGGCCACCGGGGAGCTGTTTTTT; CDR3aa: CASSLGRATGELFF
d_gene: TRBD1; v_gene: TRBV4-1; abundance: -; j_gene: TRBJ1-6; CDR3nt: TGCGCCAGCAGCCAAGTTTTTCTCGGACAGGGAAGCTCCTATAATTCACCCCTCCACTTT; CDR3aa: CASSQVFLGQGSSYNSPLHF
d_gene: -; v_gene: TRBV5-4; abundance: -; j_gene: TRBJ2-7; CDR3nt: TGTGCCAGCAGCTTACAGGGAGGGGAGGGATACGAGCAGTACTTC; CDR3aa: CASSLQGGEGYEQYF
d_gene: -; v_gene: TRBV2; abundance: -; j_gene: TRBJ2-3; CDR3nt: TGTGCCAGCAGTAACCGGGACTCCGGCACTAGCACAGATACGCAGTATTTT; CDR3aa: CASSNRDSGTSTDTQYF
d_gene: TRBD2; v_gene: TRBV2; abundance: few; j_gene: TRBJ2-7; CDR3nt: TGTGCCAGCAGTGAAGGGCTAGCGGGGGGCTACGAGCAGTACTTC; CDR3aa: CASSEGLAGGYEQYF
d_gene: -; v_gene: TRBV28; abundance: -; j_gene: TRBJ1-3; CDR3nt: TGTGCCAGCAGCTCATCCGGCGGGGGAACTGGAAACACCATATATTTT; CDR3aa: CASSSSGGGTGNTIYF
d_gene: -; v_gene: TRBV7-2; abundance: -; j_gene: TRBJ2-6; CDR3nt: TGTGCCAGCAGCTTAGAGAACAGGAACTCTGGGGCCAACGTCCTGACTTTC; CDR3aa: CASSLENRNSGANVLTF
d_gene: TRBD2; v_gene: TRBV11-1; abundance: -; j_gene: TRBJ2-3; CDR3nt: TGTGCCAGCAGCCCCTCCCTCCTCGCGGGAGCTTTTTCAGATACGCAGTATTTT; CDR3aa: CASSPSLLAGAFSDTQYF
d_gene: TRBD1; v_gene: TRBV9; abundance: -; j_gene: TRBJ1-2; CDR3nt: TGTGCCAGCAGCGTCGCGACAGGGACGGGCGGCTACACCTTC; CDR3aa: CASSVATGTGGYTF
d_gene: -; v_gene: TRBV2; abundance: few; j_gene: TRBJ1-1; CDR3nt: TGTGCCAGCAGTATTAAAGGGGACACTGAAGCTTTCTTT; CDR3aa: CASSIKGDTEAFF
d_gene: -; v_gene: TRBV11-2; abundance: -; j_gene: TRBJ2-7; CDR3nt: TGTGCCAGCAGCTTGTCAGGGAATCTCGACGAGCAGTACTTC; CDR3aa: CASSLSGNLDEQYF
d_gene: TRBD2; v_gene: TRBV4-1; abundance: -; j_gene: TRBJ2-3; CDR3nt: TGCGCCAGCAGCCAGTCTAGCGGGAGCACAGATACGCAGTATTTT; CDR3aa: CASSQSSGSTDTQYF
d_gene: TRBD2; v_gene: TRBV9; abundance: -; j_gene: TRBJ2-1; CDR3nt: TGTGCCAGCAGCCCACGAACGGGAGGGGGTAATGAGCAGTTCTTC; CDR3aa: CASSPRTGGGNEQFF
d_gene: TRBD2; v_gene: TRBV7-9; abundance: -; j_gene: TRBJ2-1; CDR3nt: TGTGCCTGGCTAGCGGGCTTTTACAATGAGCAGTTCTTC; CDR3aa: CAWLAGFYNEQFF
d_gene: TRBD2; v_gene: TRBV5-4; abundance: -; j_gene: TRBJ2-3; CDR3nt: TGTGCCAGCAGCTTGGCCCCGGGACTAGCGGGGGGGCCTCAGTATTTT; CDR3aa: CASSLAPGLAGGPQYF
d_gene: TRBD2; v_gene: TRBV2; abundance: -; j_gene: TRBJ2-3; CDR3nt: TGTGCCAGCAGATATTTCGGGCTAGCGGGAGCCCCAGATACGCAGTATTTT; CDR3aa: CASRYFGLAGAPDTQYF
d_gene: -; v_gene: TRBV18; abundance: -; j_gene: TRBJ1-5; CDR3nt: TGTGCCAGCTCACCACGTGGCGGCCAGGGGAATCAGCCCCAGCATTTT; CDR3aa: CASSPRGGQGNQPQHF
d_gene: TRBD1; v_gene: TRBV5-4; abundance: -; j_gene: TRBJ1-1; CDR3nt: TGTGCCAGCAGCGCGGCTGGCCGGACAGGGGGTCTTGAAGCTTTCTTT; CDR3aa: CASSAAGRTGGLEAFF
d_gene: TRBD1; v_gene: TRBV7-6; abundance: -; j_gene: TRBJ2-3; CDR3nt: TGTGCCAGCAGCACGGGACAGGGGTCAGATACGCAGTATTTT; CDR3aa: CASSTGQGSDTQYF
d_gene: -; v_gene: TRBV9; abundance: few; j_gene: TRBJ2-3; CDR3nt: TGTGCCAGCAGCGCCAGAACAGATACGCAGTATTTT; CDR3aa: CASSARTDTQYF
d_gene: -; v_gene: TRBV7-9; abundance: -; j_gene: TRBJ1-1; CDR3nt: TGTGCCAGCAGCTTAGTGGTGGGGCTGAACACTGAAGCTTTCTTT; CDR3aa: CASSLVVGLNTEAFF
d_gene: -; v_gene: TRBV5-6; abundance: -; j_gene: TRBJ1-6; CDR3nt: TGTGCCAGCAGCTTCAACACAGGATATAATTCACCCCTCCACTTT; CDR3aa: CASSFNTGYNSPLHF
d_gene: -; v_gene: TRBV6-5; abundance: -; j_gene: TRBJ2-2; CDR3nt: TGTGCCAGCAGCCAGGGGACGGCGAGGACCGGGGAGCTGTTTTTT; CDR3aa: CASSQGTARTGELFF
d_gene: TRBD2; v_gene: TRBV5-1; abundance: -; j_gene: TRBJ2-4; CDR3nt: TGCGCCAGCAGCTTGGGATACGGACTAGAGATAAACATTCAGTACTTC; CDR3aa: CASSLGYGLEINIQYF
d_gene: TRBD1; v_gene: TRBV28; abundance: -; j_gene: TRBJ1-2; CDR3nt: TGTGCCAGCAGTGTACCGACAGGGGGAGGCTATGGCTACACCTTC; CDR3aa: CASSVPTGGGYGYTF
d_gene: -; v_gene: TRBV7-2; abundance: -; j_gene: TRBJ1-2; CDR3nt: TGTGCCAGCAGCCCGACTTCGCATGGCTACACCTTC; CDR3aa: CASSPTSHGYTF
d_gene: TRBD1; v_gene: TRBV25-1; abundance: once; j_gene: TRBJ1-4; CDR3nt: TGTGCCAGCAGTGAAGCGGGACAGGGGCATGAAAAACTGTTTTTT; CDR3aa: CASSEAGQGHEKLFF
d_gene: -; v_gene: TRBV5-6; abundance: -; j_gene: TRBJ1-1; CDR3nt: TGTGCCAGCATGCTCGAGCAGGGATTGACTGAAGCTTTCTTT; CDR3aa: CASMLEQGLTEAFF
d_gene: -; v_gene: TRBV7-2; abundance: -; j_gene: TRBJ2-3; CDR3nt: TGTGCCAGCAGCTTAGGGCCCGCTCAGACAGATACGCAGTATTTT; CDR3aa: CASSLGPAQTDTQYF
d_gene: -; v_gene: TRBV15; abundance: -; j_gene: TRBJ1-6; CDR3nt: TGTGCCACCAGCAGAGACAGGGGAAGGAATTCACCCCTCCACTTT; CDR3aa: CATSRDRGRNSPLHF
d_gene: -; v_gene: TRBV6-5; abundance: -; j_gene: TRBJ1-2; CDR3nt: TGTGCCGGCAGTCCCGAAGCTGGCTATGGCTACACCTTC; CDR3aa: CAGSPEAGYGYTF
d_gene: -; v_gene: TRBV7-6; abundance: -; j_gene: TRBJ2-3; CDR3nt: TGTGCCAGCAGCTTAACGACAGGATCAGATACGCAGTATTTT; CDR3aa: CASSLTTGSDTQYF
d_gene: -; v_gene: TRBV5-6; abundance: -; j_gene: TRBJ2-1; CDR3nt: TGTGCCAGCAGCTTGGTGAGACAGAGTTACAATGAGCAGTTCTTC; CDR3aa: CASSLVRQSYNEQFF
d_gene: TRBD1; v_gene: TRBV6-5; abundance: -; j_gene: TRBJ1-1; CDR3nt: TGTGCCAGCAGTTACTCCACCCCCGGGACAGGGGGCGTATCTTTCTTT; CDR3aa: CASSYSTPGTGGVSFF
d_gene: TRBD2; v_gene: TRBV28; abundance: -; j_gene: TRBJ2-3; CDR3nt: TGTGCCAGCAGTTTAAGCGCGTCTAGCGGGAGGAGCACAGATACGCAGTATTTT; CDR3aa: CASSLSASSGRSTDTQYF
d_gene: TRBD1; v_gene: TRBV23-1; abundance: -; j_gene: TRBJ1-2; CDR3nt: TGCGCCAGCAGTCAATCGCGAGGGGCCAGGGGGCGACTTCTAGGGGGCTACACCTTC; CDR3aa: CASSQSRGARGRLLGGYTF
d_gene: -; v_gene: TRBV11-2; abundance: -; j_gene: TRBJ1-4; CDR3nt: TGTGCCAGCAGCTTAGATAGGAAGACGGGGAAACTGTTTTTT; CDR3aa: CASSLDRKTGKLFF